This section outlines one T cell receptor beta chain sequence together with its context. The antigen remains unidentified. Healthy Caucasian individuals from Russia aged roughly 6 to 90 were enrolled as donors. For the second PCR, which ran for about 7 to 11 cycles, a sample-barcoded 5' primer and a J-beta primer mix were used. TCRdb analysed the 5' RACE reads with MiXCR anew, one entry per CDR3 protein. The sample comprises approximately 670,000 distinct CDR3 sequences, 40% to 50% of which are singletons, and 30% rests with the top ten. This record belongs to a study of blood T cells in healthy people across ages. Study findings and constraints: It was held that the diversity estimates obtained from one million T cells were underestimates. Whereas aged donors had fewer naive CD4+ cells, long-lived donors had more of them and higher diversity.

The TCR sequence derives from an elderly man in good health. The source material was blood.

CDR3 sequence: CSATGQGMTGELFF. The CDR3 coding sequence is TGCAGTGCGACGGGACAGGGGATGACCGGGGAGCTGTTTTTT. The chain combines TRBV20-1 with TRBJ2-2, with 10 bases fitting TRBD1. This CDR3 region has 14 residues. Germline CDR1 and CDR2: DFQATT and SNEGSKA (reference sequence). V lost 6 bases to trimming and J lost 5 bases; unmatched junction nucleotides: 6.